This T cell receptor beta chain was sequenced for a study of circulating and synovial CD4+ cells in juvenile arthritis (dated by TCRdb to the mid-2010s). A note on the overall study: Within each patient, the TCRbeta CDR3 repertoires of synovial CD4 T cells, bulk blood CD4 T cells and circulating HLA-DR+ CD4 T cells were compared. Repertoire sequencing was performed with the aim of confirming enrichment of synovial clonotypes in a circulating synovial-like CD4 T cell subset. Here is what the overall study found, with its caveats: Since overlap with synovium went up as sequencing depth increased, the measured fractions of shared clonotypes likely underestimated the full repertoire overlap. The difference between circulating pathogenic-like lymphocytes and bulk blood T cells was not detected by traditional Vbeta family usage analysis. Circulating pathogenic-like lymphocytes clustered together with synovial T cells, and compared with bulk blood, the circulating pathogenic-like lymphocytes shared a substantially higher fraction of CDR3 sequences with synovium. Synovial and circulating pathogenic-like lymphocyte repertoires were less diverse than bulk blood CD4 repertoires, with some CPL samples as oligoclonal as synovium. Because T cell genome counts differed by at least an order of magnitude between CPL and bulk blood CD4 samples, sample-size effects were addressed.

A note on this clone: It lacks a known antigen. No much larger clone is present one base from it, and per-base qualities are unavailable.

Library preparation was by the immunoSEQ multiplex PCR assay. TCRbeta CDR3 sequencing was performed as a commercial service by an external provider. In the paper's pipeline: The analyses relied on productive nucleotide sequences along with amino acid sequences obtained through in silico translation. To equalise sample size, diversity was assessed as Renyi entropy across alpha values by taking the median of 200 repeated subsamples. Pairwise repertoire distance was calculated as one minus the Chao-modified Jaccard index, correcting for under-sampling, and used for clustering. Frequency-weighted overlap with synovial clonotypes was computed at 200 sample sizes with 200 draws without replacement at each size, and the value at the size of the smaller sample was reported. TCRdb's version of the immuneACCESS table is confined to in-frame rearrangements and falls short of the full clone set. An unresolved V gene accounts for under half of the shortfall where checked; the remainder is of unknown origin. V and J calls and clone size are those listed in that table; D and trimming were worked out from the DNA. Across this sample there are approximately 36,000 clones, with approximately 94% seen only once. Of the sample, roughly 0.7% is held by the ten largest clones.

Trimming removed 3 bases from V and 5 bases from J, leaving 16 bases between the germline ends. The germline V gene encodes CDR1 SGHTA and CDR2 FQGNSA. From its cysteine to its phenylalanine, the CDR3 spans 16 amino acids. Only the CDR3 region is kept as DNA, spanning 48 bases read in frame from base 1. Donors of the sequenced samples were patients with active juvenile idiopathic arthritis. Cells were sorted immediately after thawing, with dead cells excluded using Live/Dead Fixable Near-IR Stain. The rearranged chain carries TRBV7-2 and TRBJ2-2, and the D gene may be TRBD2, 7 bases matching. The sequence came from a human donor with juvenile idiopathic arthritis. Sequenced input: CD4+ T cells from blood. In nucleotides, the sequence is TGTGCCAGCAGCTTTGGTGGGGGGGCGGAGACCGGGGAGCTGTTTTTT. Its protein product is CASSFGGGAETGELFF.